The 27 T cell receptor beta chains listed next were all sequenced from one sample in a study of blood T cell repertoires in COVID-19. The protocol was immunoSEQ multiplex PCR, while the TCRdb copy is restricted to in-frame clones and leaves out a portion. The table records about 100,000 clones, approximately 87% of them present only once. The specimen was peripheral blood. These receptors originate from a woman aged 25 to 39 with acute or convalescent COVID-19.

The chain joins TRBV27 to TRBJ2-3; D possibly corresponds to TRBD1 (6 bases). Trimming took 7 bases from V and 2 from J, leaving 13 bases between them. Germline CDR1 and CDR2: MNHEY and SMNVEV (reference sequence). CDR3 length: 14 residues. The CDR3 loop is CASTPGTFTDTQYF. For the CDR3, the DNA is TGTGCCAGCACCCCCGGGACATTCACAGATACGCAGTATTTT.

The chain links TRBV21-1 to TRBJ1-6. TRBV21-1 is shown as a pseudogene. This CDR3 has 17 residues. As DNA, the CDR3 is TGTGCCAGCAGCAAGGAAGGAGAGCGCTCCTATAATTCACCCCTCCACTTT. Encoded protein: CASSKEGERSYNSPLHF.

The chain is built from TRBV24-1 and TRBJ2-1; weak D call: TRBD1 (5 bases). Trimming pared 3 bases from V and 12 bases from J, leaving 14 bases between. Germline CDR1 KGHDR, CDR2 SFDVKD. CDR3 length equals 13 residues. The CDR3 bases are TGTGCCACCAGTGATCCTCCAGGGCCCCTGCAGTTCTTC. This codes for CATSDPPGPLQFF.

J is TRBJ1-5 and V is TRBV15, with D maybe TRBD1 (5 bases). Germline V lookup: CDR1 LNHNV, CDR2 YYDKDF (reference sequence). V was cut by 5 bases and J by 7 bases, with 24 bases left in between. This CDR3 has 17 residues. The CDR3 region is CATSLGQGEGSWQPQHF. The CDR3, as DNA: TGTGCCACCAGCTTAGGGCAAGGGGAGGGATCATGGCAGCCCCAGCATTTT. Looking up the rest from reference TRBV15 and TRBJ1-5 gives the full variable domain: DAMVIQNPRYQVTQFGKPVTLSCSQTLNHNVMYWYQQKSSQAPKLLFHYYDKDFNNEADTPDNFQSRRPNTSFCFLDIRSPGLGDTAMYLCATSLGQGEGSWQPQHFGDGTRLSIL.

V and J are TRBV4-1 and TRBJ1-2, with D tentatively TRBD1 (5 bases). In germline, CDR1 is MGHRA, CDR2 YSYEKL. This CDR3 comprises 16 residues. Trimming took off 2 bases at V and 4 bases at J, with 17 bases between the two ends. The CDR3 sequence: CASSQNLFGGTYGYTF. DNA for the CDR3: TGCGCCAGCAGCCAAAACCTCTTCGGGGGTACCTATGGCTACACCTTC.

Written as DNA, the CDR3 is TGTGCCAGCAGTTCACCCCCTCGGGGTGATGGCTACACCTTC. Protein: CASSSPPRGDGYTF. The chain employs TRBV28 and TRBJ1-2; D unresolved. Germline assignment: CDR1 MDHEN and CDR2 SYDVKM. The CDR3 has 14 amino acids. V shed 4 bases and J shed 6 bases, with 15 bases lying between them.

This clone was seen a single time. J is TRBJ2-3 and V is TRBV27; 13 bases match TRBD2. Germline CDR1 reads MNHEY; CDR2 reads SMNVEV (reference sequence). This CDR3 has 16 residues. V lost 2 bases, J lost 7 bases, and 6 bases stayed unmatched. The CDR3 region has the DNA TGTGCCAGCAGTTTAGGGACTAGCGGGGTAAGGAATACGCAGTATTTT. It specifies CASSLGTSGVRNTQYF.

The gene calls are TRBV19 and TRBJ2-7; 12 bases fit TRBD1. CDR3 length: 14 amino acids. Germline V lookup: CDR1 LNHDA, CDR2 SQIVND (reference sequence). V lost 10 bases, J lost 7 bases, and 11 bases stayed unmatched. CDR3: CATSLGQGAGEQYF. DNA for the CDR3: TGTGCCACTTCCCTGGGACAGGGGGCAGGTGAGCAGTACTTC.

The J gene is TRBJ2-7, the V gene TRBV27; D might be TRBD2 (5 bases). This CDR3 is built from 13 residues. The V and J ends lost 5 bases and 1 base respectively, with 9 bases between them. Germline V gene lookup returns CDR1 MNHEY and CDR2 SMNVEV (reference sequence). CDR3 nucleotides: TGTGCCAGCAGTGGTGGCGGGTCCTACGAGCAGTACTTC. Its translation: CASSGGGSYEQYF.

The chain combines TRBV9 with TRBJ1-1; possibly TRBD1 for D (5 bases). Trimming pared 5 bases from V and 2 bases from J, leaving 16 bases between. Germline V gene lookup returns CDR1 SGDLS and CDR2 YYNGEE. The CDR3 is 15 amino acids. CDR3 in DNA: TGTGCCAGCAGAAGTGGTGGGGCAGGCAACACTGAAGCTTTCTTT. Its translation: CASRSGGAGNTEAFF.

The chain couples TRBV18 to TRBJ2-1; weak D call: TRBD1 (6 bases). The V gene's germline CDR1 is KGHSH and CDR2 LQKENI. Trimming shortened V by 3 bases and J by 4 bases, and 16 bases separated the two germline ends. The CDR3 loop spans 16 amino acids. CDR3 region: CASSPPTGTRYNEQFF. Here the CDR3 DNA reads TGTGCCAGCTCACCGCCAACCGGGACAAGGTACAATGAGCAGTTCTTC.

V gene TRBV27 combines with J gene TRBJ2-1; TRBD2 matches at 13 bases. V lost 4 bases to trimming and J lost 4 bases; unmatched junction nucleotides: 7. Germline assignment: CDR1 MNHEY and CDR2 SMNVEV (reference sequence). The length of the CDR3 is 17 residues. CDR3 bases: TGTGCCAGCAGTTCTCGACTAGCGGGGGGACTGTACAATGAGCAGTTCTTC. It yields the protein CASSSRLAGGLYNEQFF.

The chain is built from TRBV5-6 and TRBJ1-1; the match to TRBD1 covers 7 bases. The CDR3 is made up of 15 amino acids. V dropped 0 bases and J dropped 0; count of bases not matched to a gene: 2. Germline V gene lookup returns CDR1 SGHDT and CDR2 YYEEEE. In DNA, the CDR3 is TGTGCCAGCAGCTTGGGTGGGACAGTGAACACTGAAGCTTTCTTT. Translating gives CASSLGGTVNTEAFF.

This clone occurred once. J is TRBJ2-5 and V is TRBV13, with 10 nucleotides matching TRBD2. Per the germline V gene, CDR1 is PRHDT and CDR2 is FYEKMQ (reference sequence). The V gene end was trimmed by 0 bases and the J gene end by 3 bases; junction bases not matched to a gene: 4. The CDR3 spans 16 residues. In nucleotides, the CDR3 is TGTGCCAGCAGCTTAGGCCTAGCGGGGGATAAAGAGACCCAGTACTTC. It specifies CASSLGLAGDKETQYF.

The rearrangement joins TRBV19 to TRBJ1-6, with a weak D call TRBD1 (5 bases). The CDR3 has 13 residues. V was trimmed by 7 bases and J by 7 bases, leaving 11 bases between them. From germline, CDR1 is LNHDA and CDR2 SQIVND (reference sequence). The CDR3 reads CASTAGLNSPLHF. CDR3 bases: TGTGCCAGTACGGCAGGGCTAAATTCACCCCTCCACTTT.

The chain employs TRBV19 and TRBJ2-7, with D unclear. The ends were cut back, 5 bases at V and 6 bases at J, with 14 bases in the middle. There are 13 residues in the CDR3. CDR1 is LNHDA, CDR2 SQIVND, per germline (reference sequence). In DNA, the CDR3 is TGTGCCAGTAGTTTCGACTTAGTTGGCGAGCAGTACTTC. Its translation: CASSFDLVGEQYF.

This clone was recorded once. The gene calls are TRBV28 and TRBJ2-1; 12 nucleotides line up with TRBD2. This CDR3 spans 17 amino acids. Germline V gives CDR1 MDHEN, CDR2 SYDVKM. Trimming took 2 bases from V and 7 from J; bases not matched to a gene: 9. The CDR3 DNA follows: TGTGCCAGCAGTTTAGCTAGCGGGGGGGCCGCGCTTAATGAGCAGTTCTTC. This translates into CASSLASGGAALNEQFF.

The J gene is TRBJ2-2, the V gene TRBV7-8, with 7 bases that match TRBD2. This CDR3 spans 15 amino acids. V gave up 5 bases and J gave up 5 bases; unmatched junction bases: 8. From germline, CDR1 is SGHVS and CDR2 FQNEAQ. The CDR3 loop is CASSLGGIRTGELFF. CDR3 nucleotides: TGTGCCAGCAGCCTGGGGGGGATTCGTACCGGGGAGCTGTTTTTT.

The genes are TRBV2 and TRBJ1-6, with D possibly matching TRBD1 (5 bases). The CDR3 has 16 amino acids. Germline V gives CDR1 SNHLY, CDR2 FYNNEI. V dropped 0 bases and J dropped 3 bases, with 9 bases sitting between them. The CDR3 nucleotides read TGTGCCAGCAGTGAAGCGCGGGGGGACTATAATTCACCCCTCCACTTT. Encoded protein: CASSEARGDYNSPLHF.

The rearrangement uses TRBV29-1 and TRBJ1-1; D possibly corresponds to TRBD1 (6 bases). This CDR3 has 12 residues. V was trimmed by 7 bases and J by 3 bases, leaving 12 bases between them. CDR1 and CDR2 (germline): SQVTM, ANQGSEA. The CDR3 sequence is CSGHRTDTEAFF. The CDR3 DNA is TGCAGCGGACATAGGACAGACACTGAAGCTTTCTTT.

The chain uses TRBV12-5 and TRBJ2-1, with a possible D match to TRBD1 (5 bases). The ends were cut back, 6 bases at V and 6 bases at J, with 9 bases in the middle. The germline gives CDR1 LGHNT, CDR2 FRNRAP. The CDR3 is made up of 12 amino acids. This CDR3 is CASGSDSNEQFF. In DNA, the CDR3 is TGTGCTAGTGGATCCGACAGCAATGAGCAGTTCTTC.

V usage is TRBV7-9 and J usage is TRBJ2-7; D is possibly TRBD1 (6 bases). Germline CDR1 SEHNR, CDR2 FQNEAQ (reference sequence). The CDR3 totals 16 residues. With 0 bases removed from V and 6 bases from J, the gap between germline ends came to 18 bases. CDR3: CASSLAPTPGQLEQYF. The DNA for the CDR3 is TGTGCCAGCAGCTTAGCTCCAACACCTGGACAGCTCGAGCAGTACTTC.

The chain employs TRBV19 and TRBJ1-5, with D perhaps TRBD1 (5 bases). Trimming removed 7 bases from V and 3 bases from J, with 13 bases in between. The CDR3 consists of 14 residues. CDR1 is LNHDA and CDR2 is SQIVND in the germline V gene (reference sequence). In nucleotides, the CDR3 is TGTGCCAGTACCGTGGACATCAACAATCAGCCCCAGCATTTT. Translation: CASTVDINNQPQHF.

The rearrangement joins TRBV7-3 to TRBJ1-1, with 7 bases lining up with TRBD1. Germline V lookup: CDR1 SGHTA, CDR2 FQGTGA. This CDR3 is 13 amino acids long. The V segment lost 5 bases and the J segment 4 bases; nucleotides outside the gene matches: 4. CDR3 in amino acids: CASSLTGITEAFF. The CDR3 DNA reads as TGTGCCAGCAGCCTGACAGGGATCACTGAAGCTTTCTTT.

The V gene is TRBV2, the J gene TRBJ1-5, with D possibly being TRBD1 (5 bases). The CDR3 extends over 16 amino acids. Deletions cut 6 bases from V and 3 bases from J, with 18 bases between. Germline V gene data show CDR1 as SNHLY and CDR2 as FYNNEI. CDR3 region: CASRGRGKEDNQPQHF. DNA of the CDR3: TGTGCCAGCAGAGGGAGGGGTAAAGAGGACAATCAGCCCCAGCATTTT. Filled out from reference TRBV2 and TRBJ1-5, the complete variable domain reads EPEVTQTPSHQVTQMGQEVILRCVPISNHLYFYWYRQILGQKVEFLVSFYNNEISEKSEIFDDQFSVERPDGSNFTLKIRSTKLEDSAMYFCASRGRGKEDNQPQHFGDGTRLSIL.

The CDR3 DNA reads TGTGCCAGCAGTGAGGGACAGACCACCGGGGAGCTGTTTTTT. Its protein product is CASSEGQTTGELFF. The gene calls are TRBV6-1 and TRBJ2-2; TRBD1 aligns across 7 bases. Germline V gene lookup returns CDR1 MNHNS and CDR2 SASEGT. This CDR3 region has 14 residues. The ends lost 3 bases at V and 4 bases at J; junction bases unmatched: 2.

The chain joins TRBV7-2 to TRBJ1-6, with 8 bases aligning to TRBD1. V was clipped by 5 bases and J by 0 bases; unmatched bases: 6. Germline V gene data show CDR1 as SGHTA and CDR2 as FQGNSA. The CDR3 spans 17 residues. This CDR3 reads CASSGRTGSSYNSPLHF. The CDR3 coding sequence is TGTGCCAGCAGCGGACGGACAGGGAGCTCCTATAATTCACCCCTCCACTTT. Drawing the rest from reference TRBV7-2 and TRBJ1-6, the complete variable domain is GAGVSQSPSNKVTEKGKDVELRCDPISGHTALYWYRQSLGQGLEFLIYFQGNSAPDKSGLPSDRFSAERTGGSVSTLTIQRTQQEDSAVYLCASSGRTGSSYNSPLHFGNGTRLTVT.